This TCR beta chain was sequenced in a study of T cells in Graves' hyperthyroidism and ophthalmopathy. Ten or more counts support this clonotype. The CDR3 has 14 amino acids. Germline V CDR1 and CDR2: MNHEY, SMNVEV (reference sequence). Trimming removed 5 bases at V and 6 bases at J, with 16 bases between. Amplified regions were TCR beta CDR3 sequences from RNA transcripts. HTBI primers were used for first-round RT-PCR of the TCR CDR3. TCRdb reanalysed the multiplex PCR reads using MiXCR and keeps one entry per CDR3 protein. Among hundreds of thousands of distinct CDR3 sequences, less than 20% were seen once, and the ten largest hold about two fifths.

The chain recombines TRBV27 with TRBJ1-1; unclear D gene. This TCR was recovered from a man in his fifties with Graves' ophthalmopathy. Sequences were obtained from blood. The DNA of the CDR3 is TGTGCCAGCAGTCAAGCTCTGAGGGAGGCTGAAGCTTTCTTT. It yields the protein CASSQALREAEAFF.